This record looks at one T cell receptor (beta chain) sequence and its context. Its cognate antigen is unknown. These data are taken from a study of T cell responses to AZD1222 COVID-19 vaccine. Method: immunoSEQ multiplex PCR; TCRdb's copy keeps in-frame clones and lacks some. The sample lists more than 75,000 clones, 80% to 90% occurring once. Study observations and caveats: Repertoires were obtained only post-peak T cell response. Receipt of two AZD1222 doses was followed by a rise in Spike-specific TCR breadth and depth.

Trimming removed 1 base at V and 4 bases at J, with 10 bases between. The CDR3 runs to 13 residues. CDR1 is GTSNPN, CDR2 SVGIG, per germline (reference sequence). This TCR came from an adult in good health. This sequence joins TRBV30 and TRBJ1-2; no clear D gene. The sequencing used peripheral blood, collected on day 0 of AZD1222 vaccination. The DNA of the CDR3 is TGTGCCTGGAGTGGACACGGCCTCTATGGCTACACCTTC. This gives the protein CAWSGHGLYGYTF.